The present T cell receptor beta chain was sequenced within a study of OX40 agonist ivuxolimab in advanced cancers. Here immunoSEQ multiplex PCR was the method, and the copy in TCRdb shows in-frame clones only, minus some. The sample has over 45,000 clones; about four fifths are singletons. The germline V gene encodes CDR1 MNHNS and CDR2 SASEGT. The CDR3 runs to 13 residues. V gave up 6 bases and J gave up 6 bases, with 14 bases separating them. This chain uses TRBV6-1 with TRBJ1-2; D possibly corresponds to TRBD1 (6 bases). The receptor comes from an adult with an advanced solid tumor such as melanoma, head and neck, liver or kidney cancer. This material consisted of CD4+ or CD8+ T cells sorted from blood, taken in a trial of the OX40 agonist ivuxolimab. The CDR3 DNA is TGTGCCAGCAGGGATACAGGGACCCATGGCTACACCTTC. Its protein is CASRDTGTHGYTF.